This record looks at one T cell receptor beta chain sequence and its context. The sample belongs to a study of blood T cell repertoires in COVID-19. Study as a whole: COVID-19 samples collected from the United States, Italy and Spain covered acute and convalescent phases. T cells, B-cell-depleted T cells, or PBMCs supplied cDNA or gDNA.

Per germline, CDR1 MNHNS and CDR2 SASEGT. The CDR3 extends over 13 amino acids. V shed 2 bases and J shed 8 bases, with 12 bases lying between them. The table came from immunoSEQ multiplex PCR; TCRdb's copy has only in-frame clones and leaves some out. The sample lists around 300,000 clones; approximately 90% were seen once. The chain combines TRBV6-1 with TRBJ1-2; D may be TRBD1 (5 bases). The sequence was obtained from a woman aged 40 to 50 with acute or convalescent COVID-19. The sequencing input was peripheral blood. CDR3: CASSEFQGGGYTF. In nucleotides, the CDR3 is TGTGCCAGCAGTGAATTTCAGGGAGGCGGCTACACCTTC.